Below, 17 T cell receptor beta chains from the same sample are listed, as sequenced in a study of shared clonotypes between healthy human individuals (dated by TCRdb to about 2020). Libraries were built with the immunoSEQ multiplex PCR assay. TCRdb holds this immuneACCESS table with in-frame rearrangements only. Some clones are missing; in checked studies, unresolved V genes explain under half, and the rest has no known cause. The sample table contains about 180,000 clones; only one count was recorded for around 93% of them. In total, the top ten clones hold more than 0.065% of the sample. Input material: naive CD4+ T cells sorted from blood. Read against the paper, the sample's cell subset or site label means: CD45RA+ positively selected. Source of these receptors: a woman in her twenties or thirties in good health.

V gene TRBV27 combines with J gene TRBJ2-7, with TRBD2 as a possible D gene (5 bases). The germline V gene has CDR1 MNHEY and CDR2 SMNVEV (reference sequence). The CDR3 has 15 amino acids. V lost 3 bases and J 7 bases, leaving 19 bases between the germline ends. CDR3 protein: CASSFVRGPAREQYF. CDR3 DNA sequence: TGTGCCAGCAGTTTCGTTCGGGGTCCAGCACGGGAGCAGTACTTC.

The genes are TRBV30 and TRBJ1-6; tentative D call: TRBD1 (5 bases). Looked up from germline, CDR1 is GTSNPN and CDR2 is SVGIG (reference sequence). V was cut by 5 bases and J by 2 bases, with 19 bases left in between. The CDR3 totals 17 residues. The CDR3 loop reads CAWLTAGKRAYNSPLHF. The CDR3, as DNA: TGTGCCTGGCTGACCGCAGGGAAAAGGGCCTATAATTCACCCCTCCACTTT.

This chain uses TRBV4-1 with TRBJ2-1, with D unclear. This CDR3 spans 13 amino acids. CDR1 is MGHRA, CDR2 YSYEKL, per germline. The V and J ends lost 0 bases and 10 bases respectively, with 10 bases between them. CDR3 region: CASSQEPLREQFF. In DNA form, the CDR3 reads TGCGCCAGCAGCCAAGAACCCCTGAGGGAGCAGTTCTTC.

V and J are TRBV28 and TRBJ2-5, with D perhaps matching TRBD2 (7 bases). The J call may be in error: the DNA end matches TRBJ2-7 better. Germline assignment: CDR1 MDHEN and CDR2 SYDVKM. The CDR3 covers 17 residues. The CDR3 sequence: CASMGGLGRPGPYEQYF. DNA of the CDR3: TGTGCCAGCATGGGGGGGCTGGGCCGCCCGGGGCCCTACGAGCAGTACTTC.

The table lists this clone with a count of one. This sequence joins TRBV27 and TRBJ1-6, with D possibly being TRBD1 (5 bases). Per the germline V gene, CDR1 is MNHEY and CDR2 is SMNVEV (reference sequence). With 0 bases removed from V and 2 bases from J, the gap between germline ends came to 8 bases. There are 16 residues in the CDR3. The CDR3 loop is CASSLSAGAYNSPLHF. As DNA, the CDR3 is TGTGCCAGCAGTTTATCGGCGGGGGCCTATAATTCACCCCTCCACTTT.

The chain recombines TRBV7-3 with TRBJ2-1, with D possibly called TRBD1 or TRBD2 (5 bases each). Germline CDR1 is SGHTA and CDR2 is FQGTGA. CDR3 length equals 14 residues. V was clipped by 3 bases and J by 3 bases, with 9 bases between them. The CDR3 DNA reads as TGTGCCAGCAGCTTGCCGGGGCTCTACAATGAGCAGTTCTTC. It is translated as CASSLPGLYNEQFF.

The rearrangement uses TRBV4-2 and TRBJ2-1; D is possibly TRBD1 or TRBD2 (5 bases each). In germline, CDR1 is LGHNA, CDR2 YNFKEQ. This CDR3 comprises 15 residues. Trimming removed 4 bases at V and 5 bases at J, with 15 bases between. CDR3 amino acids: CASSREKGPNNEQFF. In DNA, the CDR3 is TGTGCCAGCAGCCGTGAAAAGGGACCAAACAATGAGCAGTTCTTC.

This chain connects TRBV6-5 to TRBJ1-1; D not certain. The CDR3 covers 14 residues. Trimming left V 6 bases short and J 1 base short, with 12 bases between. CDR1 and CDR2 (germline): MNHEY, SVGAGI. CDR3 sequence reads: CASRRLAGNTEAFF. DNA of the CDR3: TGTGCCAGCAGGAGGCTCGCGGGGAACACTGAAGCTTTCTTT.

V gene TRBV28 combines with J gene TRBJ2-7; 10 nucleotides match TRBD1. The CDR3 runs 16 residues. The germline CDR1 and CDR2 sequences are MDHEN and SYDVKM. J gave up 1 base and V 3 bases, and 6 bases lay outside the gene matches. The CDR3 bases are TGTGCCAGCAGTTTTTTTCAGGACAGGGGGTCCTACGAGCAGTACTTC. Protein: CASSFFQDRGSYEQYF.

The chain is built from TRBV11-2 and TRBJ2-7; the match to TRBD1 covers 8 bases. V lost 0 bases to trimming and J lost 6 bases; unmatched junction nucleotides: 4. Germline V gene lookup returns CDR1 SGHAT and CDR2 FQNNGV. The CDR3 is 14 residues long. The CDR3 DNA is TGTGCCAGCAGCTTAGATCGGACAGGGATCGAGCAGTACTTC. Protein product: CASSLDRTGIEQYF.

In DNA form, the CDR3 reads TGTGCCTCCAGTAGACTAGCGGGAGTTCACGAGCAGTACTTC. Amino acids: CASSRLAGVHEQYF. The genes are TRBV10-3 and TRBJ2-7, with TRBD2 identical over 12 bases. The V segment lost 11 bases and the J segment 5 bases; nucleotides outside the gene matches: 10. The CDR3 totals 14 residues. CDR1 ENHRY and CDR2 SYGVKD come from the germline V gene.

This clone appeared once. The CDR3 protein is CASSEWGQGIAELFF. The DNA for the CDR3 is TGTGCCAGCAGTGAATGGGGACAGGGAATAGCGGAACTGTTTTTT. The chain employs TRBV25-1 and TRBJ1-4, with 9 bases identical to TRBD1. There are 15 residues in the CDR3. J lost 12 bases, V lost 1 base, and 9 bases had no gene match. CDR1 and CDR2 from the germline V gene are MGHDK and SYGVNS. The full variable domain, completed using reference TRBV25-1 and TRBJ1-4, is EADIYQTPRYLVIGTGKKITLECSQTMGHDKMYWYQQDPGMELHLIHYSYGVNSTEKGDLSSESTVSRIRTEHFPLTLESARPSHTSQYLCASSEWGQGIAELFFGSGTQLSVL.

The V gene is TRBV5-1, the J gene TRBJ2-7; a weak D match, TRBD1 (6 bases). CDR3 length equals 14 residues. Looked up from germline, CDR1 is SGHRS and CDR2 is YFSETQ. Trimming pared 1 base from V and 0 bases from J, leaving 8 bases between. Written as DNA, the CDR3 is TGCGCCAGCAGCTTGACAGGGAACTCCTACGAGCAGTACTTC. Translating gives CASSLTGNSYEQYF.

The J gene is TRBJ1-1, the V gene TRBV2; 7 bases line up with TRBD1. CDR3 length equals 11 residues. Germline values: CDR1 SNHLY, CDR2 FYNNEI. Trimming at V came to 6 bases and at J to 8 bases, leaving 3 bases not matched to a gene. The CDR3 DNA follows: TGTGCCAGCAGCTTGGACAGGGAAGCTTTCTTT. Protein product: CASSLDREAFF.

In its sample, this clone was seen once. The CDR3 region has the DNA TGTGCCTGGGAAATCAGCGGGAGTTCTTACGAGCAGTACTTC. It codes for CAWEISGSSYEQYF. The V and J genes are TRBV30 and TRBJ2-7; 8 bases map to TRBD2. CDR1 and CDR2 (germline): GTSNPN, SVGIG (reference sequence). Unmatched junction bases numbered 10, after V lost 5 bases and J lost 4 bases. This CDR3 has 14 residues.

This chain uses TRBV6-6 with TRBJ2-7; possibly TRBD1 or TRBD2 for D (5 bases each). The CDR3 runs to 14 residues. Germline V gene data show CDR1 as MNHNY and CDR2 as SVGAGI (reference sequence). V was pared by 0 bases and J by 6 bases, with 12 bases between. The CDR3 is CASSYSNRRSEQYF. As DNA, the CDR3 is TGTGCCAGCAGTTACTCTAACAGGAGGTCCGAGCAGTACTTC.

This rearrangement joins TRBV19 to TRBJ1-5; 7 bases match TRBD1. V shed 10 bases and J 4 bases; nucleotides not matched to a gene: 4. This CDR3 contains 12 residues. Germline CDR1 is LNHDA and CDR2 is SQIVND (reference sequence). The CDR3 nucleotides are TGTGCCACCCGGACAGGAAATCAGCCCCAGCATTTT. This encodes CATRTGNQPQHF.